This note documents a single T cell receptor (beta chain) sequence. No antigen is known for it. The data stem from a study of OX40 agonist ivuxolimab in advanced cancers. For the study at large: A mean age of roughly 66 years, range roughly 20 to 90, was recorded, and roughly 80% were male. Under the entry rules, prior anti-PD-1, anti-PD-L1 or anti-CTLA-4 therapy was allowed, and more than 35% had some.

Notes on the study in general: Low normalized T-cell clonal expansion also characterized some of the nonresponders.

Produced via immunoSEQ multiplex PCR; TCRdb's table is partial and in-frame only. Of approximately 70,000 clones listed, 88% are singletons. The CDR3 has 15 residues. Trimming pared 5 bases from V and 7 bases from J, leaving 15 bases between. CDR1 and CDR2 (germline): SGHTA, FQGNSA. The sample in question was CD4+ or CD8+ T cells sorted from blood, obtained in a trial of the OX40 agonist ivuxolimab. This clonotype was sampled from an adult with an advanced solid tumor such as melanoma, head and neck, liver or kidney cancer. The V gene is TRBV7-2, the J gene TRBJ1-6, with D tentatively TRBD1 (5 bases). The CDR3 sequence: CASSPSGPRNSPLHF. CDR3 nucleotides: TGTGCCAGCAGCCCGTCGGGACCGAGGAATTCACCCCTCCACTTT. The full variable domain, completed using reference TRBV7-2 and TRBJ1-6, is GAGVSQSPSNKVTEKGKDVELRCDPISGHTALYWYRQSLGQGLEFLIYFQGNSAPDKSGLPSDRFSAERTGGSVSTLTIQRTQQEDSAVYLCASSPSGPRNSPLHFGNGTRLTVT.